The 24 T cell receptor beta chains in this list originate from one sample, sequenced in a study of blood T cell repertoires in COVID-19. The assay was immunoSEQ multiplex PCR, and TCRdb's table has in-frame clones only and misses some. The sample shows about 300,000 clones, over 75% of them seen only once. The sequenced sample consisted of PBMCs or T cells enriched from blood (not recorded which). Receptors were obtained from a man younger than 45 who had recovered from COVID-19.

The gene calls are TRBV5-1 and TRBJ1-4; no clear D gene. There are 14 residues in the CDR3. CDR1 is SGHRS and CDR2 is YFSETQ in the germline V gene. Trimming took 2 bases from V and 3 from J, leaving 8 bases between them. CDR3 in amino acids: CASSFGDSNEKLFF. The CDR3 DNA follows: TGCGCCAGCAGCTTCGGAGACTCTAATGAAAAACTGTTTTTT.

V and J are TRBV18 and TRBJ1-3; no clear D. Trimming stripped 2 bases from V and 6 bases from J, with 14 bases between. The CDR3 covers 15 residues. Germline CDR1 reads KGHSH; CDR2 reads LQKENI. The CDR3 DNA is TGTGCCAGCTCACCATTAAGGCTCGGAGAAAACACCATATATTTT. It specifies CASSPLRLGENTIYF.

The chain combines TRBV7-2 with TRBJ1-1, with D possibly TRBD1 on 6 matching bases. With 1 base removed from V and 11 bases from J, the gap between germline ends came to 11 bases. The CDR3 is made up of 12 amino acids. The V gene's germline CDR1 is SGHTA and CDR2 FQGNSA. CDR3 sequence reads: CASSLVAGVAFF. The CDR3 DNA follows: TGTGCCAGCAGCTTAGTCGCAGGGGTGGCTTTCTTT.

The genes are TRBV7-6 and TRBJ1-1, with 11 bases that match TRBD1. V gave up 3 bases and J gave up 2 bases; unmatched junction bases: 2. CDR3 length equals 15 residues. Germline V lookup: CDR1 SGHVS, CDR2 FNYEAQ. CDR3 coding DNA: TGTGCCAGCAGCTTCGGACAGGGGGCTAACACTGAAGCTTTCTTT. Translated, it gives CASSFGQGANTEAFF.

This clone was observed a handful of times. This chain connects TRBV19 to TRBJ1-2; 8 positions match TRBD1. Germline V CDR1 and CDR2: LNHDA, SQIVND (reference sequence). This CDR3 comprises 15 residues. V lost 5 bases, J lost 5 bases, and 10 bases stayed unmatched. Written as DNA, the CDR3 is TGTGCCAGTAGTTGGCCGCAGGGGGCCGGGTATGGCTACACCTTC. This gives the protein CASSWPQGAGYGYTF.

This sequence joins TRBV19 and TRBJ1-3, with D unresolved. This CDR3 spans 16 amino acids. V shed 0 bases and J shed 1 base, with 10 bases lying between them. Germline loops: CDR1 LNHDA, CDR2 SQIVND (reference sequence). The CDR3 here is CASSIDRGRSGNTIYF. Here the CDR3 DNA reads TGTGCCAGTAGTATAGATCGTGGGAGGTCTGGAAACACCATATATTTT.

V is TRBV11-2 and J is TRBJ2-7, with 8 bases that match TRBD2. Germline CDR1 reads SGHAT; CDR2 reads FQNNGV. The CDR3 is 14 amino acids. The trim removed 5 bases at V and 5 bases at J, leaving 8 bases unmatched. The CDR3 spells CASSVPRGAHEQYF. The CDR3 DNA reads TGTGCCAGCAGCGTCCCGCGGGGGGCTCACGAGCAGTACTTC. Full variable domain (rest looked up from reference TRBV11-2 and TRBJ2-7): EAGVAQSPRYKIIEKRQSVAFWCNPISGHATLYWYQQILGQGPKLLIQFQNNGVVDDSQLPKDRFSAERLKGVDSTLKIQPAKLEDSAVYLCASSVPRGAHEQYFGPGTRLTVT.

This rearrangement joins TRBV4-1 to TRBJ2-5; 7 bases are a match to TRBD1. Looked up from germline, CDR1 is MGHRA and CDR2 is YSYEKL. This CDR3 is 15 amino acids long. V shed 2 bases, J shed 1 base, and the junction held 4 bases outside the gene matches. CDR3 sequence (DNA): TGCGCCAGCAGCCAAAGACAGGGCCCCCAAGAGACCCAGTACTTC. This gives the protein CASSQRQGPQETQYF.

V and J are TRBV6-5 and TRBJ1-5; D unresolved. The CDR3 is 15 residues long. CDR1 is MNHEY and CDR2 is SVGAGI in the germline V gene. The ends were cut back, 7 bases at V and 0 bases at J, with 13 bases in the middle. CDR3 loop: CASMAYAYSNQPQHF. CDR3 DNA: TGTGCCAGCATGGCATACGCTTATAGCAATCAGCCCCAGCATTTT.

This CDR3 reads CASSEMSETGGELFF. The CDR3 nucleotides read TGTGCCAGCAGTGAGATGTCAGAAACGGGCGGGGAGCTGTTTTTT. The chain combines TRBV2 with TRBJ2-2; D not certain. V was shortened by 3 bases and J by 7 bases, with 15 bases between the two germline ends. CDR1 is SNHLY and CDR2 is FYNNEI in the germline V gene. CDR3 length equals 15 residues.

The chain links TRBV11-3 to TRBJ2-1, with 10 bases that match TRBD2. Per germline, CDR1 SGHNT and CDR2 YENEEA. The V and J ends lost 4 bases and 0 bases, in that order; junction bases with no gene match: 0. This CDR3 has 15 residues. This CDR3 reads CASSSSGSSYNEQFF. In DNA, the CDR3 is TGTGCCAGCAGCTCTAGCGGGAGCTCCTACAATGAGCAGTTCTTC.

This clone was counted only a few times. The junction shows a germline mismatch at one end, possibly a read error. The CDR3 DNA reads TGTGCTAGCAGCTTCTTTGAACGGGACAGACCTCAGGGTACGCAGTATTTT. Its protein product is CASSFFERDRPQGTQYF. The chain links TRBV7-7 to TRBJ2-3; 7 nucleotides agree with TRBD1. The CDR3 runs to 17 residues. Looked up from germline, CDR1 is SSHAT and CDR2 is FNYEAQ (reference sequence).

The V call is TRBV28, the J call TRBJ1-2; D is ambiguous. The CDR3 length is 13 residues. Deletions cut 2 bases from V and 4 bases from J, with 8 bases between. Germline lookup yields CDR1 MDHEN and CDR2 SYDVKM. The CDR3 region has the DNA TGTGCCAGCAGTTTAGAGGGATCCTATGGCTACACCTTC. It is translated as CASSLEGSYGYTF.

This clone showed up just once. This chain connects TRBV10-3 to TRBJ1-1; possible D gene TRBD1, 5 bases. Per germline, CDR1 ENHRY and CDR2 SYGVKD. V lost 0 bases and J lost 5, with 7 bases in between. This CDR3 comprises 13 residues. Written as DNA, the CDR3 is TGTGCCATCAGTGAGTCGGGGGGAACTGAAGCTTTCTTT. It encodes CAISESGGTEAFF.

The rearrangement links TRBV19 to TRBJ1-2, with 10 bases matching TRBD1. V was pared by 7 bases and J by 7 bases, with 9 bases of the junction left unmatched. Germline V lookup: CDR1 LNHDA, CDR2 SQIVND (reference sequence). The CDR3 is 14 amino acids. CDR3 region: CASTTGGWVSGYTF. In DNA form, the CDR3 reads TGTGCCAGTACGACAGGGGGCTGGGTATCTGGCTACACCTTC.

The rearrangement joins TRBV6-5 to TRBJ2-2, with TRBD1 identical over 8 bases. The CDR3 runs 16 residues. CDR1 is MNHEY, CDR2 SVGAGI, per germline. Germline trimming cut 2 bases from V and 5 bases from J; bases unmatched to any gene: 7. The CDR3 DNA reads as TGTGCCAGCAGTTACGAACCAGGGGGCCTTACCGGGGAGCTGTTTTTT. Its translation is CASSYEPGGLTGELFF.

J is TRBJ2-3 and V is TRBV19; D perhaps matches TRBD2 (6 bases). Germline values: CDR1 LNHDA, CDR2 SQIVND (reference sequence). Trimming removed 6 bases from V and 1 base from J, with 17 bases in between. This CDR3 spans 16 amino acids. CDR3 sequence reads: CASRSVGLRGTDTQYF. The DNA of the CDR3 is TGTGCCAGTAGGAGCGTTGGACTACGGGGCACAGATACGCAGTATTTT.

The gene calls are TRBV11-2 and TRBJ2-7, with TRBD1 matching over 7 bases. V lost 2 bases to trimming and J lost 0 bases; unmatched junction nucleotides: 4. The CDR3 length is 15 residues. The germline gives CDR1 SGHAT, CDR2 FQNNGV. The CDR3 loop is CASSLPDRSSYEQYF. The CDR3 nucleotides read TGTGCCAGCAGCTTACCGGACAGGAGCTCCTACGAGCAGTACTTC.

The V call is TRBV21-1, the J call TRBJ1-2; the table gives TRBD1 as D, unverified against the DNA. TRBV21-1 is deemed a pseudogene. The CDR3 has 14 amino acids. The CDR3 DNA is TGTGCCAGCAGCAAAGGGACAGCTTTGAATGGCTACACCTTC. As protein: CASSKGTALNGYTF.

The genes are TRBV29-1 and TRBJ1-5; a weak D match, TRBD1 (5 bases). The CDR3 consists of 15 residues. Germline CDR1 is SQVTM and CDR2 is ANQGSEA. Trimming cost V 0 bases and J 5 bases, with 14 bases left between them. The CDR3 nucleotides are TGCAGCGTTGAAGACCGGCAGGGTCTTCATCAGCCCCAGCATTTT. It encodes CSVEDRQGLHQPQHF.

V usage is TRBV3-1 (or the pseudogene TRBV3-2) and J usage is TRBJ1-1; TRBD1 aligns across 10 bases. Germline CDR1 reads LGHDT; CDR2 reads YNNKEL (reference sequence). The CDR3 extends over 15 amino acids. With 4 bases clipped from V and 4 bases from J, the junction kept 6 bases outside the gene matches. The CDR3 region is CASSLRTGGGTEAFF. CDR3 sequence (DNA): TGTGCCAGCAGCCTTCGGACAGGGGGGGGCACTGAAGCTTTCTTT.

This chain uses TRBV5-8 with TRBJ1-1; 7 bases are a match to TRBD1. J was trimmed by 5 bases and V by 1 base; bases with no gene match: 5. The CDR3 runs to 14 residues. Germline V gene data show CDR1 as SGHTS and CDR2 as YDEGEE. The CDR3 protein is CASSLNPRGTEAFF. The CDR3 region has the DNA TGTGCCAGCAGCTTGAATCCCAGGGGGACTGAAGCTTTCTTT.

This sequence joins TRBV9 and TRBJ2-1, with D possibly matching TRBD2 (6 bases). The germline gives CDR1 SGDLS, CDR2 YYNGEE. V was cut by 0 bases and J by 3 bases, with 19 bases left in between. CDR3 length: 18 amino acids. The CDR3 protein is CASSVATLGGTFYNEQFF. The CDR3 DNA reads as TGTGCCAGCAGCGTAGCAACGTTGGGCGGGACCTTCTACAATGAGCAGTTCTTC.

The chain has TRBV30 and TRBJ1-1; D is undetermined. V was shortened by 4 bases and J by 2 bases, with 14 bases between the two germline ends. This CDR3 is built from 14 residues. Germline CDR1 is GTSNPN and CDR2 is SVGIG (reference sequence). This chain's CDR3 is CAWNHGRFNTEAFF. DNA for the CDR3: TGTGCCTGGAATCATGGCAGGTTCAACACTGAAGCTTTCTTT.